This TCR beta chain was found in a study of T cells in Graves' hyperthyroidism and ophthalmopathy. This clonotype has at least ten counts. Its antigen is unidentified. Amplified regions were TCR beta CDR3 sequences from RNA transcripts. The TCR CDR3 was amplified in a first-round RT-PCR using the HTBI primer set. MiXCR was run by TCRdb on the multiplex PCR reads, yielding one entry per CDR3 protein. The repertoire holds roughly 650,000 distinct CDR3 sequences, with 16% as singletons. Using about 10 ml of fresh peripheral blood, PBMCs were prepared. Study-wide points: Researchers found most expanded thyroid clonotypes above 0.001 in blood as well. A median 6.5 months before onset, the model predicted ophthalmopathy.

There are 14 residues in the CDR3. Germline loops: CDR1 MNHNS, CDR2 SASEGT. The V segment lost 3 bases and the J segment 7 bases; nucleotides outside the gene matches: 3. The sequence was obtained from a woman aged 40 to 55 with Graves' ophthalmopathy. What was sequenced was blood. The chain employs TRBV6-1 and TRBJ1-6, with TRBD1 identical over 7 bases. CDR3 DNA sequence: TGTGCCAGCAGTGACAGGGGGAGGAATTCACCCCTCCACTTT. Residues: CASSDRGRNSPLHF.